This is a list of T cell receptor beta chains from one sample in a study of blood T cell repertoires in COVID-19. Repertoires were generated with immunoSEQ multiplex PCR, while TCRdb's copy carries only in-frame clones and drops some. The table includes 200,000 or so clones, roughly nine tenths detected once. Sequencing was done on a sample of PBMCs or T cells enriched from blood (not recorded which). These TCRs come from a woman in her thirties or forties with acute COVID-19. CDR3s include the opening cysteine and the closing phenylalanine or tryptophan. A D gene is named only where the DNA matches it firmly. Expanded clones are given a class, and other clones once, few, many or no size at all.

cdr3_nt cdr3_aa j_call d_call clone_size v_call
TGTGCCAGCAGCATAAGTGGTAGATCTTCACCCCTCCACTTT CASSISGRSSPLHF TRBJ1-6 . . TRBV13
TGTGCCAGTAGTAAGGCCGCGGAGGGGCGGCCTAGGGGGGCCAACGTCCTGACTTTC CASSKAAEGRPRGANVLTF TRBJ2-6 . . TRBV19
TGTGCCAGCAGCTTCGGGGTAGCGGACAACGAGCAGTACTTC CASSFGVADNEQYF TRBJ2-7 . . TRBV11-2
TGTGCCAGCAGCTTAAGGACAGGAAATTCACCCCTCCACTTT CASSLRTGNSPLHF TRBJ1-6 TRBD1 . TRBV7-9
TGTGCCAGCAGCTTAGAAGGACCGGGGGAGCAGTACTTC CASSLEGPGEQYF TRBJ2-7 . . TRBV7-9
TGTGCCAGCAGCAATACAGGGCACACTGAAGCTTTCTTT CASSNTGHTEAFF TRBJ1-1 . . TRBV6-5
TGTGCCACCAGCAGAGAGACAGGGTTCTCCGGCGAGCAGTACTTC CATSRETGFSGEQYF TRBJ2-7 TRBD1 few TRBV15
TGTGCCAGCAGCAACGGGTCTCCGAGGGTAGGGTGGAACCAGACCGTCCTAGCCAAAAACATTCAGTACTTC CASSNGSPRVGWNQTVLAKNIQYF TRBJ2-4 . . TRBV21-1
TGTGCCAGCAGCCCCAGAGTGCAGGGGATCCAAGAGACCCAGTACTTC CASSPRVQGIQETQYF TRBJ2-5 . once TRBV5-6
TGTGCCAGCAGCCAAGATTGGGCAGCAAACCACCGATCAAATGAAAAACTGTTTTTT CASSQDWAANHRSNEKLFF TRBJ1-4 . . TRBV3-1/TRBV3-2
TGTGCCAGCAGCTTCAATACGGGAGGCACTGAAGCTTTCTTT CASSFNTGGTEAFF TRBJ1-1 . . TRBV7-9
TGTGCCAGCAGCCAAGCGGTGACTAGTTTCAATGAGCAGTTCTTC CASSQAVTSFNEQFF TRBJ2-1 . once TRBV14
TGTGCCAGCGTATTGGGAGAAGCAGATACGCAGTATTTT CASVLGEADTQYF TRBJ2-3 . . TRBV12-3/TRBV12-4
TGTGCCAGCAGCTTAGAAAGGGGGCCAGTTGCAACTAATGAAAAACTGTTTTTT CASSLERGPVATNEKLFF TRBJ1-4 TRBD1 . TRBV7-9
TGTGGTGGGACAGGGGGCCTTAACTATGGCTACACCTTC CGGTGGLNYGYTF TRBJ1-2 TRBD1 . TRBV2
TGTGCCAGCAGCTGGACAGGAAATGAAAAACTGTTTTTT CASSWTGNEKLFF TRBJ1-4 TRBD1 . TRBV5-4
TGTGCCAGCAGCTTGACAGCGGGTGACTATGGCTACACCTTC CASSLTAGDYGYTF TRBJ1-2 . . TRBV5-6
TGTGCCAGTAGTATGGGGGGAATCACTGAAGCTTTCTTT CASSMGGITEAFF TRBJ1-1 . few TRBV19
TGTGCCAGCACTGAGAACCGGGGGGAATACCTCACAGATACGCAGTATTTT CASTENRGEYLTDTQYF TRBJ2-3 TRBD2 . TRBV2